This note documents a single TCR beta chain sequence. Its antigen is unidentified. This entry comes from a study of cytomegalovirus exposure and HLA in healthy donors. V was clipped by 3 bases and J by 5 bases; unmatched bases: 9. This CDR3 spans 15 amino acids. Germline-derived CDR1 and CDR2 are MDHEN and SYDVKM. PCR involved 60 Vbeta and 13 Jbeta primers. TCRdb's copy holds only in-frame clones and misses some; the assay was immunoSEQ multiplex PCR. This sample's table has roughly 54,000 clones. Study-level findings and limits: The study listed around 150 cytomegalovirus-associated TCR beta chains.

Material: PBMCs. The chain links TRBV28 to TRBJ1-2; 7 bases match TRBD1. The receptor comes from a woman in her twenties or thirties in good health and CMV-seropositive. In nucleotides, the CDR3 is TGTGCCAGCAGTTTGATTTCTGGGACAGCGTATGGCTACACCTTC. Translation gives CASSLISGTAYGYTF.